This entry features one TCR beta chain sequence. TCRdb keeps only in-frame clones here, not all; method: immunoSEQ multiplex PCR. The sample includes about 44,000 clones, more than 70% of them seen just once. This record comes from a study of OX40 agonist ivuxolimab in advanced cancers. Trimming at V came to 4 bases and at J to 1 base, leaving 8 bases not matched to a gene. The germline V gene has CDR1 SGHRS and CDR2 YFSETQ. The CDR3 is made up of 15 amino acids. The starting material was CD4+ or CD8+ T cells sorted from blood, obtained in a trial of the OX40 agonist ivuxolimab. The chain has TRBV5-1 and TRBJ2-7, with 7 bases matching TRBD1. The receptor was derived from an adult with an advanced solid tumor such as melanoma, head and neck, liver or kidney cancer. In DNA form, the CDR3 reads TGCGCCAGCAGCCCCAGACAGGGACCTTCCTACGAGCAGTACTTC. Encoded protein: CASSPRQGPSYEQYF.